The 4 T cell receptor beta chains listed next were all sequenced from one sample in a study of blood T cells in healthy people across ages. A second roughly 7 to 12 cycle PCR used barcoded and J-beta primers. One entry per CDR3 protein results from TCRdb running MiXCR on the 5' RACE reads. The sample shows approximately 1,700,000 distinct CDR3 sequences, around 42% of them seen only once. The specimen sequenced was blood. The receptors originated from a human donor in good health.

The rearrangement uses TRBV10-2 and TRBJ2-3; D unclear. The CDR3 covers 15 residues. V lost 2 bases and J lost 0, with 9 bases in between. Germline CDR1 WSHSY, CDR2 SAAADI. This CDR3 reads CASSEPDLSTDTQYF. The CDR3 nucleotides read TGCGCCAGCAGTGAGCCGGACCTTAGCACAGATACGCAGTATTTT.

V and J are TRBV10-3 and TRBJ2-5; 10 bases match TRBD2. V trimming: 6 bases; J trimming: 11 bases; junction bases outside the gene matches: 15. The CDR3 has 15 amino acids. Per germline, CDR1 ENHRY and CDR2 SYGVKD. The CDR3 here is CAIRKLAGEALEQYF. The CDR3 DNA reads TGTGCCATCAGAAAGCTAGCGGGGGAAGCTTTGGAGCAGTACTTC.

The chain combines TRBV6-4 with TRBJ2-5; D ambiguous. With 6 bases removed from V and 2 bases from J, the gap between germline ends came to 10 bases. Germline-derived CDR1 and CDR2 are MRHNA and SNTAGT. The CDR3 consists of 13 residues. This CDR3 is CASSDGPQETQYF. CDR3 bases: TGTGCCAGCAGCGACGGCCCTCAAGAGACCCAGTACTTC.

The J gene is TRBJ2-7, the V gene TRBV6-2 or TRBV6-3; 7 bases agree with TRBD1. The CDR3 sequence is 18 residues long. With 0 bases clipped from V and 0 bases from J, the junction kept 11 bases outside the gene matches. The germline gives CDR1 MNHEY, CDR2 SVGEGT. CDR3 bases: TGTGCCAGCAGTTACTCGTTAGCCGGGACAGCCCTCTCCTACGAGCAGTACTTC. Translating gives CASSYSLAGTALSYEQYF.